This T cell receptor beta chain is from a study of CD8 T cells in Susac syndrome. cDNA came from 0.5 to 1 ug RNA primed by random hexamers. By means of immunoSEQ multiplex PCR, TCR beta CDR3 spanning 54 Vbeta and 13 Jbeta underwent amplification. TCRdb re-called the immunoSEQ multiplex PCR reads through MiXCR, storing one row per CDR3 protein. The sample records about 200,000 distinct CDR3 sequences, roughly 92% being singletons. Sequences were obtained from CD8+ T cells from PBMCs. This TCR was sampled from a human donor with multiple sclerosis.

CDR3 protein: CASSLGAGASTEAFF. In DNA form, the CDR3 reads TGTGCCAGCAGCTTAGGTGCGGGGGCATCCACTGAAGCTTTCTTT. The chain employs TRBV7-2 and TRBJ1-1; maybe TRBD1 (6 bases). This CDR3 comprises 15 residues. Per the germline V gene, CDR1 is SGHTA and CDR2 is FQGNSA. Trimming shortened V by 1 base and J by 4 bases, and 13 bases separated the two germline ends.